This passage covers 13 T cell receptor beta chains from one sample sequenced in a study of T-cell reconstitution after alpha-beta-depleted transplantation in children. The library targeted TCRbeta and was prepared with unique molecular identifiers. TCRdb ran MiXCR on the PCR reads and lists one entry per CDR3 protein. The sample lists some 4,000 distinct CDR3 sequences; roughly 25% were seen once. Sequences were derived from PBMCs, mostly from graft donor cells, sampled 60 days after TCRalphabeta/CD19-depleted stem cell transplant. These receptors came from a boy younger than two who had a stem cell transplant for SCID, so the T cells may come from the graft donor.

The CDR3 DNA reads TGTGCCAGCAATAGGAAGGGGGCCCGTATGAACACTGAAGCTTTCTTT. Its translation is CASNRKGARMNTEAFF. The rearrangement uses TRBV27 and TRBJ1-1, with TRBD1 matching 7 bases. Per the germline V gene, CDR1 is MNHEY and CDR2 is SMNVEV (reference sequence). The junction had 11 bases not matched to a gene; V was cut back by 7 bases and J by 0 bases. The CDR3 loop spans 16 amino acids.

Remarks on this clonotype: The germline gene is not matched at one end of the junction; a read error may be the cause. The genes are TRBV5-6 and TRBJ1-2; D is unclear. The length of the CDR3 is 13 residues. Germline V lookup: CDR1 SGHDT, CDR2 YYEEEE. The CDR3 sequence is CAISPGLTYGYTF. DNA of the CDR3: TGTGCCATCAGCCCCGGACTTACCTATGGCTACACCTTC. Full variable domain (rest looked up from reference TRBV5-6 and TRBJ1-2): DAGVTQSPTHLIKTRGQQVTLRCSPKSGHDTVSWYQQALGQGPQFIFQYYEEEERQRGNFPDRFSGHQFPNYSSELNVNALLLGDSALYLCAISPGLTYGYTFGSGTRLTVV.

Relative to its sample, this clonotype is medium-sized. The V gene is TRBV29-1, the J gene TRBJ2-7, with 12 bases lining up with TRBD1. The germline CDR1 and CDR2 sequences are SQVTM and ANQGSEA. CDR3 length: 12 amino acids. With V trimmed by 4 bases and J by 6 bases, 1 base remained unmatched. This CDR3 reads CSVVGQGAEQYF. The CDR3 nucleotides read TGCAGCGTTGTGGGACAGGGGGCCGAGCAGTACTTC.

By share, this clonotype ranks as medium-sized (0.01 to 0.1%). The chain recombines TRBV21-1 with TRBJ2-7. TRBV21-1 is noted as a pseudogene. The CDR3 spans 11 residues. CDR3 sequence (DNA): TGTGCCAGCACCTCAGCTTACGAGCAGTACTTC. Its protein product is CASTSAYEQYF.

This clonotype was seen repeatedly, ten times or more. The V call is TRBV7-2, the J call TRBJ2-3, with D possibly TRBD2 on 6 matching bases. Germline lookup yields CDR1 SGHTA and CDR2 FQGNSA. Trimming shortened V by 4 bases and J by 2 bases, and 10 bases separated the two germline ends. The CDR3 consists of 14 residues. CDR3: CASSSGLFTDTQYF. The CDR3 bases are TGTGCCAGCAGCTCGGGACTCTTCACAGATACGCAGTATTTT.

This clonotype occurred many times. The chain combines TRBV6-2 or TRBV6-3 with TRBJ1-5; TRBD1 agrees at 10 bases. After removal of 6 bases from V and 6 bases from J, the junction contained 8 bases not matched to a gene. The CDR3 length is 15 residues. CDR1 and CDR2 from the germline V gene are MNHEY and SVGEGT. CDR3 nucleotide sequence: TGTGCCAGCAGCCGACCGACAGGGGGCGGTCAGCCCCAGCATTTT. This translates into CASSRPTGGGQPQHF.

By share, this clonotype ranks as medium-sized. The chain carries TRBV9 and TRBJ2-1, with 8 nucleotides matching TRBD1. Unmatched junction bases numbered 5, after V lost 2 bases and J lost 7 bases. This CDR3 is 14 amino acids long. Germline values: CDR1 SGDLS, CDR2 YYNGEE. CDR3 DNA: TGTGCCAGCAGCGTGGGACAGGTGACGAATGAGCAGTTCTTC. It yields the protein CASSVGQVTNEQFF. The full variable domain, completed using reference TRBV9 and TRBJ2-1, is DSGVTQTPKHLITATGQRVTLRCSPRSGDLSVYWYQQSLDQGLQFLIQYYNGEERAKGNILERFSAQQFPDLHSELNLSSLELGDSALYFCASSVGQVTNEQFFGPGTRLTVL.

This clonotype appeared many times. The rearrangement links TRBV4-2 to TRBJ1-1; D is unresolved. V dropped 2 bases and J dropped 3 bases, with 10 bases sitting between them. The V gene's germline CDR1 is LGHNA and CDR2 YNFKEQ. The CDR3 is 14 amino acids. The CDR3 loop reads CASSQSARYTEAFF. Written as DNA, the CDR3 is TGTGCCAGCAGCCAAAGTGCCAGATACACTGAAGCTTTCTTT.

This clonotype was observed at least ten times. The V and J genes are TRBV6-2 or TRBV6-3 and TRBJ1-1; 8 nucleotides match TRBD1. V gave up 1 base and J gave up 5 bases; unmatched junction bases: 9. The CDR3 contains 16 residues. CDR1 and CDR2 from the germline V gene are MNHEY and SVGEGT. The CDR3 region has the DNA TGTGCCAGCAGTTACTACCTCGGGACAGGTGAAACTGAAGCTTTCTTT. Translating it yields CASSYYLGTGETEAFF.

The chain carries TRBV5-1 and TRBJ2-5; D remains unclear. V lost 2 bases and J 4 bases, leaving 12 bases between the germline ends. CDR3 size: 14 residues. CDR1 and CDR2 from the germline V gene are SGHRS and YFSETQ. The CDR3 protein is CASSFNIRGETQYF. In DNA form, the CDR3 reads TGCGCCAGCAGCTTTAACATCCGCGGAGAGACCCAGTACTTC.

This clonotype rates as medium-sized. Here the CDR3 DNA reads TGTGCCACCAGTGATTTACCAGGGCCCGATACGCAGTATTTT. This codes for CATSDLPGPDTQYF. V is TRBV24-1 and J is TRBJ2-3; tentative D call: TRBD1 (5 bases). CDR1 and CDR2 from the germline V gene are KGHDR and SFDVKD. This CDR3 has 14 amino acids. Trimming stripped 1 base from V and 6 bases from J, with 10 bases between.

The V and J genes are TRBV7-9 and TRBJ2-2, with D unclear. The CDR3 is 12 amino acids. The germline CDR1 and CDR2 sequences are SEHNR and FQNEAQ (reference sequence). V was trimmed by 5 bases and J by 3 bases, leaving 4 bases between them. CDR3 DNA: TGTGCCAGCAGCACCTACACCGGGGAGCTGTTTTTT. Residues: CASSTYTGELFF. The complete variable domain, with remaining parts taken from reference TRBV7-9 and TRBJ2-2, reads DTGVSQNPRHKITKRGQNVTFRCDPISEHNRLYWYRQTLGQGPEFLTYFQNEAQLEKSRLLSDRFSAERPKGSFSTLEIQRTEQGDSAMYLCASSTYTGELFFGEGSRLTVL.

The V gene is TRBV20-1, the J gene TRBJ2-1; tentatively, D is TRBD1 or TRBD2 (5 bases each). The V end was cut by 3 bases, the J end by 8 bases, with 17 bases between. Germline lookup yields CDR1 DFQATT and CDR2 SNEGSKA (reference sequence). CDR3 length: 14 amino acids. The CDR3 DNA follows: TGCAGTGCTAGGGGGGTGACTACATTCTATGAGCAGTTCTTC. Its protein is CSARGVTTFYEQFF.